Below, 26 T cell receptor beta chains from the same sample are listed, as sequenced in a study of OX40 agonist ivuxolimab in advanced cancers. Assay used: immunoSEQ multiplex PCR; TCRdb lists only in-frame clones, some missing. Of tens of thousands of clones listed, roughly 84% are singletons. Here the sequenced sample was CD4+ or CD8+ T cells sorted from blood, taken in a trial of the OX40 agonist ivuxolimab. The receptor set was obtained from an adult with an advanced solid tumor such as melanoma, head and neck, liver or kidney cancer.

The rearrangement joins TRBV18 to TRBJ2-7, with 8 bases lining up with TRBD1. The V and J ends lost 3 bases and 0 bases, in that order; junction bases with no gene match: 10. Germline CDR1 KGHSH, CDR2 LQKENI. CDR3 length: 17 amino acids. The CDR3: CASSPRGQSRISYEQYF. The DNA of the CDR3 is TGTGCCAGCTCACCCAGGGGGCAGTCCCGGATCTCCTACGAGCAGTACTTC.

The V and J genes are TRBV30 and TRBJ2-3; D is possibly TRBD2 (7 bases). This CDR3 spans 17 amino acids. V shed 0 bases and J shed 6 bases, with 22 bases lying between them. Germline-derived CDR1 and CDR2 are GTSNPN and SVGIG (reference sequence). CDR3 residues: CAWSVGSARRGGDTQYF. The CDR3 region has the DNA TGTGCCTGGAGTGTGGGTTCGGCACGGAGGGGGGGGGATACGCAGTATTTT.

CDR3 in DNA: TGTGCCAGCAGCTTAGCGCATGGGGCGCTCACCGGGGAGCTGTTTTTT. It yields the protein CASSLAHGALTGELFF. The chain employs TRBV11-1 and TRBJ2-2; D possibly corresponds to TRBD1 (5 bases). The CDR3 totals 16 residues. Trimming cost V 0 bases and J 4 bases, with 12 bases left between them. CDR1 and CDR2 (germline): SGHAT, FQDESV (reference sequence).

The chain combines TRBV6-1 with TRBJ2-7, with a possible D match to TRBD1 (5 bases). This CDR3 comprises 14 residues. V was pared by 6 bases and J by 2 bases, with 14 bases between. Germline V CDR1 and CDR2: MNHNS, SASEGT. CDR3: CASRPAGSTYEQYF. The CDR3 nucleotides are TGTGCCAGCAGGCCGGCAGGGTCAACCTACGAGCAGTACTTC.

The rearrangement uses TRBV2 and TRBJ1-4, with D tentatively TRBD1 (5 bases). Germline CDR1 reads SNHLY; CDR2 reads FYNNEI. V was pared by 6 bases and J by 6 bases, with 8 bases between. This CDR3 has 12 amino acids. DNA of the CDR3: TGTGCCAGCAGAGGGGACCATGAAAAACTGTTTTTT. This codes for CASRGDHEKLFF. The full variable domain, completed using reference TRBV2 and TRBJ1-4, is EPEVTQTPSHQVTQMGQEVILRCVPISNHLYFYWYRQILGQKVEFLVSFYNNEISEKSEIFDDQFSVERPDGSNFTLKIRSTKLEDSAMYFCASRGDHEKLFFGSGTQLSVL.

This clone was observed a few times. The CDR3 spells CASGARASGSLGYEQYF. Here the CDR3 DNA reads TGTGCCAGTGGTGCTAGGGCTAGCGGGTCCCTCGGCTACGAGCAGTACTTC. V gene TRBV19 combines with J gene TRBJ2-7; TRBD2 agrees at 8 bases. V was pared by 8 bases and J by 3 bases, with 18 bases of the junction left unmatched. The CDR3 covers 17 residues. The V gene's germline CDR1 is LNHDA and CDR2 SQIVND (reference sequence).

The chain links TRBV7-9 to TRBJ2-3, with TRBD1 as a possible D gene (6 bases). The CDR3 contains 17 residues. Trimming removed 3 bases from V and 6 bases from J, with 22 bases in between. The germline V gene has CDR1 SEHNR and CDR2 FQNEAQ (reference sequence). The CDR3 bases are TGTGCCAGCAGCTTTCCCCCCTCCGGGACACAATCCGATACGCAGTATTTT. It is translated as CASSFPPSGTQSDTQYF. Using reference TRBV7-9 and TRBJ2-3 for the parts outside the CDR3, the full variable domain is DTGVSQNPRHKITKRGQNVTFRCDPISEHNRLYWYRQTLGQGPEFLTYFQNEAQLEKSRLLSDRFSAERPKGSFSTLEIQRTEQGDSAMYLCASSFPPSGTQSDTQYFGPGTRLTVL.

V usage is TRBV7-9 and J usage is TRBJ2-3; D may be TRBD2 (5 bases). Germline V CDR1 and CDR2: SEHNR, FQNEAQ (reference sequence). V gave up 1 base and J gave up 0 bases, with 8 bases separating them. The CDR3 extends over 15 amino acids. Here the CDR3 DNA reads TGTGCCAGCAGCTTAGGGACGGGAAGCACAGATACGCAGTATTTT. This translates into CASSLGTGSTDTQYF.

This clone was recorded a few times. The chain links TRBV15 to TRBJ2-3; TRBD2 is a possible D gene (5 bases). The V gene's germline CDR1 is LNHNV and CDR2 YYDKDF (reference sequence). The V and J ends lost 4 bases and 1 base respectively, with 12 bases between them. CDR3 length equals 15 residues. This CDR3 is CATSKTDGGTDTQYF. CDR3 DNA sequence: TGTGCCACCAGCAAGACCGACGGGGGCACAGATACGCAGTATTTT.

J is TRBJ2-7 and V is TRBV29-1; the match to TRBD2 covers 11 bases. CDR3 length: 15 residues. The germline V gene encodes CDR1 SQVTM and CDR2 ANQGSEA. V lost 4 bases and J lost 6; bases outside the gene matches: 11. The CDR3 DNA reads TGCAGCGTTGGTTTTGTGACTAGCGGGATTCGCGAGCAGTACTTC. Translation gives CSVGFVTSGIREQYF.

This clone occurred a few times. This chain joins TRBV19 and TRBJ2-1; 14 bases match TRBD2. After removal of 3 bases from V and 1 base from J, the junction contained 2 bases not matched to a gene. There are 17 residues in the CDR3. Germline CDR1 reads LNHDA; CDR2 reads SQIVND (reference sequence). The CDR3 reads CASSIRTSGRSYNEQFF. CDR3 nucleotides: TGTGCCAGTAGTATCCGGACTAGCGGGAGGTCCTACAATGAGCAGTTCTTC.

On this clone itself: The same CDR3 also results from other DNA sequences found in this sample. The rearrangement links TRBV28 to TRBJ1-5; 8 nucleotides align to TRBD1. Per the germline V gene, CDR1 is MDHEN and CDR2 is SYDVKM. V dropped 8 bases and J dropped 5; count of bases not matched to a gene: 5. This CDR3 has 13 residues. The CDR3, as DNA: TGTGCCAGCGGGACAGGCGGATATCAGCCCCAGCATTTT. Translation: CASGTGGYQPQHF.

This chain connects TRBV5-6 to TRBJ1-6, with D possibly TRBD1 on 6 matching bases. CDR1 SGHDT and CDR2 YYEEEE come from the germline V gene. The V and J ends lost 0 bases and 8 bases respectively, with 9 bases between them. The CDR3 runs to 14 residues. CDR3 protein: CASSLAAGDSPLHF. The CDR3 DNA reads as TGTGCCAGCAGCTTGGCGGCAGGGGATTCACCCCTCCACTTT.

The chain is built from TRBV19 and TRBJ2-3; perhaps TRBD2 as D (5 bases). CDR1 is LNHDA, CDR2 SQIVND, per germline (reference sequence). V was cut by 5 bases and J by 6 bases, with 15 bases left in between. CDR3 length: 14 amino acids. The CDR3 DNA reads TGTGCCAGTAGTGTTCAAACTAGTCCGGATACGCAGTATTTT. Translating it yields CASSVQTSPDTQYF.

The CDR3 spells CASSSTDTQYF. CDR3 nucleotides: TGTGCCAGCTCCTCGACAGATACGCAGTATTTT. The rearrangement links TRBV18 to TRBJ2-3; no clear D gene. V was cut by 6 bases and J by 3 bases, with 4 bases left in between. CDR1 is KGHSH, CDR2 LQKENI, per germline. The CDR3 consists of 11 residues.

This chain joins TRBV19 and TRBJ2-3, with 8 bases lining up with TRBD1. CDR1 and CDR2 from the germline V gene are LNHDA and SQIVND (reference sequence). V gave up 7 bases and J gave up 4 bases; unmatched junction bases: 10. This CDR3 comprises 15 residues. The DNA for the CDR3 is TGTGCCAGTATGGAAAGACAGGGGTTGGCAGATACGCAGTATTTT. It translates to CASMERQGLADTQYF.

The chain recombines TRBV10-3 with TRBJ1-5; 7 bases line up with TRBD1. Germline V gene data show CDR1 as ENHRY and CDR2 as SYGVKD. The CDR3 totals 14 residues. With 10 bases clipped from V and 4 bases from J, the junction kept 10 bases outside the gene matches. CDR3 amino acids: CATRTGVVNQPQHF. CDR3 bases: TGTGCCACCCGAACAGGGGTTGTTAATCAGCCCCAGCATTTT.

This clone occurred once. V usage is TRBV19 and J usage is TRBJ1-5; D is uncertain. Between the trimmed V and J ends, which lost 2 bases and 2 bases, there was a span of 4 bases. Germline V gene data show CDR1 as LNHDA and CDR2 as SQIVND (reference sequence). The CDR3 runs 13 residues. The CDR3 region is CASSITGNQPQHF. In DNA, the CDR3 is TGTGCCAGTAGTATAACTGGCAATCAGCCCCAGCATTTT.

The chain has TRBV7-8 and TRBJ2-1; D call uncertain. Germline-derived CDR1 and CDR2 are SGHVS and FQNEAQ. There are 14 residues in the CDR3. Between the trimmed V and J ends, which lost 5 bases and 6 bases, there was a span of 14 bases. The CDR3 DNA follows: TGTGCCAGCAGCGCGCCTTCTAGGTTCAATGAGCAGTTCTTC. Residues: CASSAPSRFNEQFF. Full variable domain (missing parts from reference TRBV7-8 and TRBJ2-1): GAGVSQSPRYKVAKRGQDVALRCDPISGHVSLFWYQQALGQGPEFLTYFQNEAQLDKSGLPSDRFFAERPEGSVSTLKIQRTQQEDSAVYLCASSAPSRFNEQFFGPGTRLTVL.

This clone has only a few counts. The chain couples TRBV2 to TRBJ1-6; 9 bases match TRBD1. The V gene's germline CDR1 is SNHLY and CDR2 FYNNEI. The ends lost 6 bases at V and 7 bases at J; junction bases unmatched: 7. The CDR3 has 15 residues. CDR3 region: CASRAPGQGNSPLHF. DNA of the CDR3: TGTGCCAGCAGGGCTCCGGGACAGGGCAATTCACCCCTCCACTTT.

This chain joins TRBV5-1 and TRBJ2-5, with D uncertain. This CDR3 comprises 13 residues. The germline V gene has CDR1 SGHRS and CDR2 YFSETQ. Trimming left V 4 bases short and J 3 bases short, with 10 bases between. CDR3 amino acids: CASSPIGKETQYF. As DNA, the CDR3 is TGCGCCAGCAGCCCGATAGGCAAAGAGACCCAGTACTTC.

The chain has TRBV2 and TRBJ2-5; D is possibly TRBD1 or TRBD2 (5 bases each). Germline V lookup: CDR1 SNHLY, CDR2 FYNNEI. The CDR3 loop spans 17 amino acids. With 7 bases removed from V and 1 base from J, the gap between germline ends came to 22 bases. The CDR3 nucleotides are TGTGCCAGCATAGGGACGGCGAAGAAAGAACCCCAAGAGACCCAGTACTTC. Translating it yields CASIGTAKKEPQETQYF. The full variable domain, completed using reference TRBV2 and TRBJ2-5, is EPEVTQTPSHQVTQMGQEVILRCVPISNHLYFYWYRQILGQKVEFLVSFYNNEISEKSEIFDDQFSVERPDGSNFTLKIRSTKLEDSAMYFCASIGTAKKEPQETQYFGPGTRLLVL.

Here the CDR3 DNA reads TGTGCCAGTAGTCAGAGTGGCGTAGCAGAGAATCAGCCCCAGCATTTT. Protein sequence: CASSQSGVAENQPQHF. V gene TRBV19 combines with J gene TRBJ1-5; D is ambiguous. CDR1 LNHDA and CDR2 SQIVND come from the germline V gene (reference sequence). Trimming removed 5 bases at V and 4 bases at J, with 18 bases between. There are 16 residues in the CDR3.

CDR3 loop: CASSLTSGAQEQFF. CDR3 coding DNA: TGTGCCAGCAGTTTGACCAGCGGGGCCCAAGAGCAGTTCTTC. This sequence joins TRBV28 and TRBJ2-1, with 7 positions matching TRBD2. With 3 bases clipped from V and 10 bases from J, the junction kept 9 bases outside the gene matches. Germline CDR1 reads MDHEN; CDR2 reads SYDVKM. This CDR3 spans 14 amino acids.

This chain links TRBV16 with TRBJ2-2; a weak D match, TRBD2 (5 bases). V shed 2 bases and J shed 4 bases, with 8 bases lying between them. Germline loops: CDR1 KGHSY, CDR2 FQNENV. This CDR3 has 14 amino acids. DNA for the CDR3: TGTGCCAGCAGCCAAGCGGGTCCCACCGGGGAGCTGTTTTTT. Its protein product is CASSQAGPTGELFF.

V is TRBV29-1 and J is TRBJ1-1; D is unresolved. Germline V CDR1 and CDR2: SQVTM, ANQGSEA. The V end was cut by 6 bases, the J end by 2 bases, with 10 bases between. The CDR3 spans 12 residues. CDR3: CSVDYSNTEAFF. The CDR3 DNA sequence: TGCAGCGTGGACTACAGTAACACTGAAGCTTTCTTT.